This paragraph reports one TCR beta chain. Clones were sequenced by immunoSEQ multiplex PCR, and TCRdb holds only the in-frame ones, with some missing. The sample lists roughly 39,000 clones, more than 85% occurring once. Germline V lookup: CDR1 MNHEY, CDR2 SVGAGI. Trimming pared 3 bases from V and 2 bases from J, leaving 10 bases between. The CDR3 has 14 residues. This specimen comes from a study of T cells in localized non-small cell lung cancer. The clonotype originates from a woman aged 35 to 70 with stage II lung adenocarcinoma. This chain links TRBV6-5 with TRBJ1-2; D unclear. Sequencing used PBMCs, obtained before any cancer treatment. In DNA form, the CDR3 reads TGTGCCAGCAGTTATTATCAGGCGAACTATGGCTACACCTTC. Its protein product is CASSYYQANYGYTF.